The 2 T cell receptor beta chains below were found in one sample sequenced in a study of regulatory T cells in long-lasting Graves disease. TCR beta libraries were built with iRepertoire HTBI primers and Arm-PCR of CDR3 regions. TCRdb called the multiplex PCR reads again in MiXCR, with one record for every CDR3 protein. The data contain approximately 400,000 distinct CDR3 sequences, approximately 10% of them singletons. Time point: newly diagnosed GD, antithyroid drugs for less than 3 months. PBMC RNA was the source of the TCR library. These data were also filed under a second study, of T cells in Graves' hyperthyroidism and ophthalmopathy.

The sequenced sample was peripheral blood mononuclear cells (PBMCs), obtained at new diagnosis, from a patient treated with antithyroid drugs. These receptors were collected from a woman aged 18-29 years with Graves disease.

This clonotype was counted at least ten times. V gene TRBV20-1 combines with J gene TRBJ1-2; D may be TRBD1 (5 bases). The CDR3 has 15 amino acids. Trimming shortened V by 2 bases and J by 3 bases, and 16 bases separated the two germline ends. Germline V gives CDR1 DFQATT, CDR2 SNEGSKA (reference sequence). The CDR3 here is CSARPWTPVYYGYTF. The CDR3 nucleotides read TGCAGTGCTAGACCCTGGACACCCGTTTACTATGGCTACACCTTC.

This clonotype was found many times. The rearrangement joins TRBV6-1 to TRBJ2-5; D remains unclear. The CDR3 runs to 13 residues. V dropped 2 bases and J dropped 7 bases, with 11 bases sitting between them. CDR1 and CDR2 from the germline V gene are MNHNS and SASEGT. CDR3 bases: TGTGCCAGCAGTGAATCGTGGTTGAGGACCCAGTACTTC. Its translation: CASSESWLRTQYF.